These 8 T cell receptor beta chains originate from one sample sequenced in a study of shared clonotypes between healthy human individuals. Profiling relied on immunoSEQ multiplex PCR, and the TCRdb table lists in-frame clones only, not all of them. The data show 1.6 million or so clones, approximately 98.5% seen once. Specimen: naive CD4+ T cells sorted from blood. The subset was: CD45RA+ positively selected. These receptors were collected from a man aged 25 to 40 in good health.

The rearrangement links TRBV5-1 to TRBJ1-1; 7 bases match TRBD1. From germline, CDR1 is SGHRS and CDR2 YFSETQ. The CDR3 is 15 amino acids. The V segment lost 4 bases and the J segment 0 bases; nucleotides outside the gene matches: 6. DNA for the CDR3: TGCGCCAGCAGCCCTCGACAGGGTGTGAACACTGAAGCTTTCTTT. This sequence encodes CASSPRQGVNTEAFF.

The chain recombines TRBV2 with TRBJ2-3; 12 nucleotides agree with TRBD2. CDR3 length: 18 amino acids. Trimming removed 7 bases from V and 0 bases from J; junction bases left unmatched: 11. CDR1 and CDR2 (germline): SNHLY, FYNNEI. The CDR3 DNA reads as TGTGCCAGCAACCACAGACTAGCGGGAGACCCTAGCACAGATACGCAGTATTTT. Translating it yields CASNHRLAGDPSTDTQYF.

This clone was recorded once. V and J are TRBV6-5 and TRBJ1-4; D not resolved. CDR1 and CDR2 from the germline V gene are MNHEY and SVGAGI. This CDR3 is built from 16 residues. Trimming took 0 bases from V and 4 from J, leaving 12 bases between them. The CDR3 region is CASSYSWADGNEKLFF. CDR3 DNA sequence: TGTGCCAGCAGTTACTCTTGGGCCGACGGTAATGAAAAACTGTTTTTT.

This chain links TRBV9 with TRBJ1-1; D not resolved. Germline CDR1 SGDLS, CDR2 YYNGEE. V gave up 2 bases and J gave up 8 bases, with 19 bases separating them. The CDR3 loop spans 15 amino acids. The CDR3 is CASSVGPRTVEEAFF. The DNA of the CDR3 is TGTGCCAGCAGCGTCGGCCCACGGACGGTGGAGGAAGCTTTCTTT.

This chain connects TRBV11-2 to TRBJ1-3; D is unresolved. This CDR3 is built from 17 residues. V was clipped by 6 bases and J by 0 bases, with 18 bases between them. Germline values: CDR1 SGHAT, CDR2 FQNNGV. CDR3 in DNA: TGTGCCAGCAGATCAGAAGGCCAGGTCCACTCTGGAAACACCATATATTTT. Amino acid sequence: CASRSEGQVHSGNTIYF.

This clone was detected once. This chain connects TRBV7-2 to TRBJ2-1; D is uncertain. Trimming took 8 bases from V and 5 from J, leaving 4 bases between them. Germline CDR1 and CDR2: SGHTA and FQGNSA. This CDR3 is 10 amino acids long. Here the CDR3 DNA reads TGTGCCAGCGGCGACAATGAGCAGTTCTTC. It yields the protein CASGDNEQFF.

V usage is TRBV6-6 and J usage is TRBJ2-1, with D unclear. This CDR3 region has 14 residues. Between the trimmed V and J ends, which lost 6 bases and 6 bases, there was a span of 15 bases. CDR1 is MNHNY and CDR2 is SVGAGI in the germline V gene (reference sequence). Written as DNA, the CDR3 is TGTGCCAGCAGCCATATCGGTAGCAGCAATGAGCAGTTCTTC. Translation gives CASSHIGSSNEQFF.

The CDR3 protein is CASSMFAERAYEQYF. The CDR3 DNA sequence: TGTGCCAGTAGTATGTTTGCGGAAAGAGCCTACGAGCAGTACTTC. This rearrangement joins TRBV19 to TRBJ2-7, with unresolved D. This CDR3 comprises 15 residues. CDR1 and CDR2 from the germline V gene are LNHDA and SQIVND (reference sequence). V was pared by 3 bases and J by 2 bases, with 14 bases between.